The rows below give T cell receptor beta chains drawn from one sample of a study of shared clonotypes between healthy human individuals. Libraries were prepared by immunoSEQ multiplex PCR; TCRdb keeps only in-frame clonotypes and omits some of them. The sample holds about 1.5 million clones, nearly 99% seen once. Material for sequencing was naive CD4+ T cells sorted from blood. Receptors originate from a man aged 25-45 years in good health. CDR3s include the opening cysteine and the closing phenylalanine or tryptophan.

CDR3: CASSFGLAASTDTQYF
J: TRBJ2-3
V: TRBV5-4

CDR3: CASSLMRSSGSTDTQYF
J: TRBJ2-3
V: TRBV5-1

CDR3: CASSLLGAVYGYTF
J: TRBJ1-2
V: TRBV28

CDR3: CAIRDRGNISGNTIYF
J: TRBJ1-3
V: TRBV10-3

CDR3: CASRNPGPYEQYF
J: TRBJ2-7
V: TRBV10-2

CDR3: CASSLHEGWDQPQHF
J: TRBJ1-5
V: TRBV5-8

CDR3: CASSFHNTEAFF
J: TRBJ1-1
V: TRBV7-2

CDR3: CATSRLLGSLYEQYF
J: TRBJ2-7
V: TRBV15

CDR3: CASSLRHRDHLYEQYF
J: TRBJ2-7
V: TRBV11-2

CDR3: CATSRLTGVGNEQFF
J: TRBJ2-1
V: TRBV15

CDR3: CASSFYRGTDTQYF
J: TRBJ2-3
V: TRBV5-4

CDR3: CASSPRPGTVIETQYF
J: TRBJ2-5
V: TRBV28

CDR3: CAWSTSRALTGELFF
J: TRBJ2-2
V: TRBV30

CDR3: CASSSLQGFTF
J: TRBJ1-2
V: TRBV28

CDR3: CATRGEKIYEQYF
J: TRBJ2-7
V: TRBV15

CDR3: CASSPGPRYEAFF
J: TRBJ1-1
V: TRBV5-1

CDR3: CASSLPGQGHTDTQYF
J: TRBJ2-3
V: TRBV5-6

CDR3: CASSIVGGSQNIQYF
J: TRBJ2-4
V: TRBV19

CDR3: CASSLGWGETYEQYF
J: TRBJ2-7
V: TRBV5-1

CDR3: CASSPLGPGSGITEAFF
J: TRBJ1-1
V: TRBV18

CDR3: CASSQEDQPQHF
J: TRBJ1-5
V: TRBV5-8

CDR3: CASSLLVDLREQYF
J: TRBJ2-7
V: TRBV27

CDR3: CASSSREQTWGYNEQFF
J: TRBJ2-1
V: TRBV7-9

CDR3: CASSPRGESNQPQHF
J: TRBJ1-5
V: TRBV18

CDR3: CASSFYEQYF
J: TRBJ2-7
V: TRBV5-8

CDR3: CASSHGDAQHF
J: TRBJ1-5
V: TRBV9

CDR3: CASGLPGFTSGNTIYF
J: TRBJ1-3
V: TRBV12-5

CDR3: CSVEFPGLAGGTYEQYF
J: TRBJ2-7
V: TRBV29-1

CDR3: CSVNGLAGGYEQFF
J: TRBJ2-1
V: TRBV29-1

CDR3: CAWSGISSYNEQFF
J: TRBJ2-1
V: TRBV30

CDR3: CATSSIRSFWTSGSTDTQYF
J: TRBJ2-3
V: TRBV15

CDR3: CASSSRTGRVDYGYTF
J: TRBJ1-2
V: TRBV27

CDR3: CASSFSTSEQYF
J: TRBJ2-7
V: TRBV7-9

CDR3: CASSPGLAGVGEQYF
J: TRBJ2-7
V: TRBV5-5

CDR3: CASSVATFNNEQFF
J: TRBJ2-1
V: TRBV9

CDR3: CASSLLHSAEAFF
J: TRBJ1-1
V: TRBV27

CDR3: CASSSQGNQPQHF
J: TRBJ1-5
V: TRBV7-2